This TCR beta chain stems from a study of T-cell memory formation after mild COVID-19. Study observations and caveats: Some SARS-CoV-2-responding clones were already detected in memory before infection. The CD4+ clones that contracted clustered mainly within CM and EM, and the CD8+ clones concentrated in EMRA.

Trimming pared 8 bases from V and 1 base from J, leaving 6 bases between. This CDR3 contains 13 residues. TCRdb processed the 5' RACE reads anew with MiXCR; each CDR3 protein has one entry. The table has around 390,000 distinct CDR3 sequences, more than 15% seen once. This clonotype showed up just a few times. As yet, its antigen is unknown. The sequencing sample was made of PBMCs or a T cell subset sorted from them (not recorded which). This rearrangement joins TRBV12-3 or TRBV12-4 to TRBJ2-6; D is unresolved. The clonotype originates from a young man who had mild COVID-19 (a few samples of this study predate the infection). Cell type and time point are not known. CDR3 region: CASGESGANVLTF. The CDR3, as DNA: TGTGCCAGCGGGGAATCTGGGGCCAACGTCCTGACTTTC.